Following are 15 T cell receptor beta chains from one sample sequenced in a study of T cells in Graves' hyperthyroidism and ophthalmopathy. The TCR beta CDR3 regions underwent amplification using RNA transcripts as the source. Initially, a first-round RT-PCR of the TCR CDR3 employed the HTBI primer set. TCRdb fed the multiplex PCR reads into MiXCR, producing one record per CDR3 protein. The profile covers approximately 400,000 distinct CDR3 sequences, with about 15% appearing a single time and less than 35% taken by the ten largest. The sequenced sample consisted of blood. The receptor source for this set is a woman aged 25 to 45 with Graves' hyperthyroidism.

The genes are TRBV6-2 or TRBV6-3 and TRBJ2-2, with TRBD1 matching over 10 bases. V gave up 6 bases and J gave up 5 bases; unmatched junction bases: 6. The CDR3 totals 15 residues. CDR1 and CDR2 (germline): MNHEY, SVGEGT. CDR3 DNA sequence: TGTGCCAGCAGGCGGGACAGGGGTTTAACCGGGGAGCTGTTTTTT. Translating it yields CASRRDRGLTGELFF.

This chain joins TRBV25-1 and TRBJ2-7, with 9 bases that match TRBD2. Germline assignment: CDR1 MGHDK and CDR2 SYGVNS. The CDR3 covers 16 residues. V lost 3 bases, J lost 7 bases, and 13 bases stayed unmatched. CDR3 sequence reads: CASSDLAGLGAREQYF. CDR3 DNA sequence: TGTGCCAGCAGTGATCTAGCGGGGCTTGGGGCCAGGGAGCAGTACTTC.

This clonotype was picked up many times. The chain couples TRBV24-1 to TRBJ2-3; D is uncertain. CDR1 KGHDR and CDR2 SFDVKD come from the germline V gene. The V end lost 3 bases, the J end lost 6 bases, and 6 bases lay between the germline ends. This CDR3 is 12 amino acids long. Here the CDR3 DNA reads TGTGCCACCAGTGATCGCTTGGATACGCAGTATTTT. This sequence encodes CATSDRLDTQYF.

This clonotype appeared many times. CDR3 coding DNA: TGTGCCTGGAGTGGTAGAGTATGGAACACTGAAGCTTTCTTT. It is translated as CAWSGRVWNTEAFF. The gene calls are TRBV30 and TRBJ1-1, with D unclear. V lost 1 base and J 1 base, leaving 10 bases between the germline ends. In germline, CDR1 is GTSNPN, CDR2 SVGIG (reference sequence). This CDR3 region has 14 residues.

This clonotype was detected ten times or more. The J gene is TRBJ2-7, the V gene TRBV7-2, with unresolved D. With 6 bases removed from V and 0 bases from J, the gap between germline ends came to 9 bases. Germline assignment: CDR1 SGHTA and CDR2 FQGNSA. The CDR3 is 13 residues long. CDR3 residues: CASSPNFSYEQYF. The CDR3 DNA is TGTGCCAGCAGTCCGAACTTCTCCTACGAGCAGTACTTC.

Only a few counts were recorded for this clonotype. The gene calls are TRBV20-1 and TRBJ2-2, with 7 positions matching TRBD2. Germline CDR1 is DFQATT and CDR2 is SNEGSKA (reference sequence). This CDR3 contains 16 residues. The V segment lost 6 bases and the J segment 0 bases; nucleotides outside the gene matches: 10. The CDR3 DNA follows: TGCAGTGCAAGGGCTAGCGGACACGCGAACACCGGGGAGCTGTTTTTT. It translates to CSARASGHANTGELFF.

In its sample, this clonotype was seen a few times. V is TRBV7-3 and J is TRBJ2-5; 7 nucleotides agree with TRBD1. The CDR3 contains 15 residues. The germline V gene encodes CDR1 SGHTA and CDR2 FQGTGA. V dropped 2 bases and J dropped 4; count of bases not matched to a gene: 7. The CDR3 loop is CASSLSGQARETQYF. As DNA, the CDR3 is TGTGCCAGCAGCTTATCCGGACAGGCGCGAGAGACCCAGTACTTC. Full variable domain (remainder filled in from reference TRBV7-3 and TRBJ2-5): GAGVSQTPSNKVTEKGKYVELRCDPISGHTALYWYRQSLGQGPEFLIYFQGTGAADDSGLPNDRFFAVRPEGSVSTLKIQRTERGDSAVYLCASSLSGQARETQYFGPGTRLLVL.

CDR3 amino acids: CASSAGQGGLYEQYF. The CDR3 coding sequence is TGTGCCAGCAGCGCGGGACAGGGGGGACTCTACGAGCAGTACTTC. This chain joins TRBV7-9 and TRBJ2-7; 11 positions match TRBD1. CDR1 and CDR2 (germline): SEHNR, FQNEAQ (reference sequence). With V trimmed by 5 bases and J by 3 bases, 6 bases remained unmatched. CDR3 length: 15 amino acids.

This clonotype appeared many times. The chain couples TRBV2 to TRBJ2-3, with unresolved D. The CDR3 has 15 residues. V lost 4 bases to trimming and J lost 6 bases, with 17 bases between them. Per germline, CDR1 SNHLY and CDR2 FYNNEI. CDR3 in amino acids: CASSAGSFHGDTQYF. For the CDR3, the DNA is TGTGCCAGCAGTGCCGGGTCTTTTCACGGCGATACGCAGTATTTT.

This clonotype was seen more than once but under ten times. The chain combines TRBV3-1 with TRBJ1-3; tentatively, D is TRBD1 (6 bases). V was shortened by 4 bases and J by 2 bases, with 15 bases between the two germline ends. Germline V gives CDR1 LGHDT, CDR2 YNNKEL (reference sequence). There are 16 residues in the CDR3. CDR3 bases: TGTGCCAGCAGCCCAACTTTAGGGGGTCCTGGAAACACCATATATTTT. Amino acid sequence: CASSPTLGGPGNTIYF.

This clonotype was detected only a few times. The genes are TRBV4-2 and TRBJ2-3; 7 bases fit TRBD2. Germline assignment: CDR1 LGHNA and CDR2 YNFKEQ. The CDR3 is 19 amino acids. The ends lost 4 bases at V and 1 base at J; junction bases unmatched: 17. The CDR3 DNA reads TGTGCCAGCAGCCCCGAGGCCGCGGGAGTGCGCTCTCGCACAGATACGCAGTATTTT. It is translated as CASSPEAAGVRSRTDTQYF.

This clonotype occurred many times. This chain joins TRBV7-3 and TRBJ2-1; D might be TRBD2 (6 bases). Trimming took off 5 bases at V and 4 bases at J, with 18 bases between the two ends. The CDR3 extends over 16 amino acids. Germline V lookup: CDR1 SGHTA, CDR2 FQGTGA. CDR3 residues: CASSPSAIAVYNEQFF. Written as DNA, the CDR3 is TGTGCCAGCAGCCCCTCGGCGATAGCGGTTTACAATGAGCAGTTCTTC.

This clonotype was picked up many times. V gene TRBV20-1 combines with J gene TRBJ2-7; tentatively, D is TRBD2 (5 bases). V shed 3 bases and J shed 1 base, with 10 bases lying between them. There are 13 residues in the CDR3. Germline CDR1 DFQATT, CDR2 SNEGSKA (reference sequence). The CDR3 region is CSASTRGSYEQYF. In nucleotides, the CDR3 is TGCAGTGCTAGTACTAGAGGGTCCTACGAGCAGTACTTC.

For the CDR3, the DNA is TGCGCCAGCAGCCAAGCTAGCGGGACGTACCAAGAGACCCAGTACTTC. Amino acids: CASSQASGTYQETQYF. The V and J genes are TRBV4-1 and TRBJ2-5, with 9 bases identical to TRBD2. Trimming at V came to 1 base and at J to 0 bases, leaving 3 bases not matched to a gene. CDR1 is MGHRA, CDR2 YSYEKL, per germline. This CDR3 has 16 amino acids.

There are many counts of this clonotype. The V and J genes are TRBV11-3 and TRBJ2-1; 7 positions match TRBD2. V gave up 5 bases and J gave up 5 bases; unmatched junction bases: 6. The CDR3 has 14 residues. Germline values: CDR1 SGHNT, CDR2 YENEEA. CDR3 region: CASSGAAGDNEQFF. For the CDR3, the DNA is TGTGCCAGCAGCGGAGCGGCGGGGGACAATGAGCAGTTCTTC.